One T cell receptor beta chain is described in this entry. The sample is drawn from a study of blood T cell repertoires in COVID-19. The germline V and J ends were trimmed by 4 bases and 2 bases, with 16 bases remaining between them. The CDR3 has 16 amino acids. Germline CDR1 and CDR2: SGHRS and YFSETQ. Living in 24 US areas, the participants were between roughly 18 and 89 years of age. In the authors' workflow: Estimates of nucleated cell counts were drawn from the amplification of reference gene primers. Measured with immunoSEQ multiplex PCR; TCRdb has only the in-frame clones, and not every one. From that table come the V and J calls and clone size; the DNA was used to work out D and trimming. The sample shows about half a million clones, approximately 86% of them seen only once.

The V gene is TRBV5-1, the J gene TRBJ2-1, with D perhaps matching TRBD2 (6 bases). Sequencing was performed on PBMCs or T cells enriched from blood (not recorded which). The sequence derives from a woman aged 60-70 years who had recovered from COVID-19. The CDR3 is CASSIPGTGAYNEQFF. The CDR3 DNA reads as TGCGCCAGCAGCATCCCCGGGACTGGGGCCTACAATGAGCAGTTCTTC.